These T cell receptor beta chains were read from a single sample in a study of control samples from healthy donors and cancer patients. This table comes from immunoSEQ multiplex PCR, and its TCRdb copy is limited to in-frame clones, with some not included. This sample yields 100,000 to 150,000 clones, of which roughly 90% are seen a single time; 2% to 3% belongs to the top ten. The sample was blood. These receptors were collected from a man aged 35 to 55 in good health. Each CDR3 is given with its conserved first and last residue. A D gene is named only where the DNA matches it firmly. Rows give clone size only sometimes, using once, few, many, or a class for an expanded clone.

>-|TRBD1|TRBJ1-2|TRBV5-5
TGTGCCAGCAGCTTGAGTTCCGACAGGGGAAAAATAGCTAACTATGGCTACACCTTC
CASSLSSDRGKIANYGYTF
>-|TRBD2|TRBJ2-3|TRBV11-2
TGTGCCAGCAGCTTAGGGCTAGCGGGGGGAACAGATACGCAGTATTTT
CASSLGLAGGTDTQYF
>-|-|TRBJ1-2|TRBV6-5
TGTGCCAGCAGTACGGGGGGCACCTATGGCTACACCTTC
CASSTGGTYGYTF
>-|TRBD1|TRBJ1-2|TRBV5-1
TGCGCCAGCAGCTGGGTGGACAGGGTGAACTATGGCTACACCTTC
CASSWVDRVNYGYTF
>-|TRBD1|TRBJ2-7|TRBV7-9
TGTGCCAGCACCTCCGGGACAGGGATAGGCGAGCAGTACTTC
CASTSGTGIGEQYF
>-|-|TRBJ1-3|TRBV5-4
TGTGCCAGCAGCTTGGGGGGAACTGGAAACACCATATATTTT
CASSLGGTGNTIYF
>-|-|TRBJ1-5|TRBV6-1
TGTGCCAGCAGTGGGGGACCCTTACAGGGCCGGGGTAATCAGCCCCAGCATTTT
CASSGGPLQGRGNQPQHF
>-|TRBD1|TRBJ2-7|TRBV6-5
TGTGCCAGCAGTTACGGGACAGACTACGAGCAGTACTTC
CASSYGTDYEQYF
>once|TRBD1|TRBJ1-2|TRBV5-1
TGCGCCAGCAGCTTGGCCAGGGGGGGCTATGGCTACACCTTC
CASSLARGGYGYTF
>once|TRBD1|TRBJ2-3|TRBV5-4
TGTGCCAGCAGCTTGGCGACAGGGGGAGATACGCAGTATTTT
CASSLATGGDTQYF
>-|-|TRBJ2-5|TRBV27
TGTGCCAGCAGTGTCAGGGCCCCAGAGACCCAGTACTTC
CASSVRAPETQYF
>-|TRBD1|TRBJ1-5|TRBV7-9
TGTGCCAGCAGCATAGGGACAGGGCAGAATCAGCCCCAGCATTTT
CASSIGTGQNQPQHF
>-|TRBD2|TRBJ2-5|TRBV7-9
TGTGCCAGCAGCCTGGGGGCCTCCAGCGGGGGGTCCGAGACCCAGTACTTC
CASSLGASSGGSETQYF
>-|-|TRBJ2-5|TRBV5-1
TGCGCCAGCAGCACCCAAGAGACCCAGTACTTC
CASSTQETQYF
>-|-|TRBJ1-3|TRBV15
TGTGCCACCAGCAGAGGGGCAGGGCGAAACACCATATATTTT
CATSRGAGRNTIYF
>-|-|TRBJ2-7|TRBV5-1
TGCGCCAGCAGCTTGGCCGGTCCCCTCTACGAGCAGTACTTC
CASSLAGPLYEQYF
>-|-|TRBJ2-7|TRBV5-4
TGTGCCAGCAGCTCTGGTGGGTCTGGGTTTAGTAACTACGAGCAGTACTTC
CASSSGGSGFSNYEQYF
>-|TRBD1|TRBJ2-4|TRBV9
TGTGCCAGCAGCGTAGATTCTGGACAGGGGGTCAAAAACATTCAGTACTTC
CASSVDSGQGVKNIQYF
>-|-|TRBJ1-1|TRBV19
TGTGCCAGTAGTATATCTGGAGGGATCGAAGCTTTCTTT
CASSISGGIEAFF
>few|-|TRBJ1-5|TRBV2
TGTGCCAGCAAGGAACAGACCATCCAGCCCCAGCATTTT
CASKEQTIQPQHF
>-|-|TRBJ2-3|TRBV10-1
TGCGCCAGCAGTGACGAAGATACGCAGTATTTT
CASSDEDTQYF
>-|-|TRBJ2-3|TRBV29-1
TGCAGCGTGCCGGGAGTCGGAATAACAGATACGCAGTATTTT
CSVPGVGITDTQYF
>-|-|TRBJ1-2|TRBV27
TGTGCCAGCAGTTCACGCGGGACACCTAACTATGGCTACACCTTC
CASSSRGTPNYGYTF
>-|TRBD2|TRBJ2-3|TRBV7-6
TGTGCCAGCAGCTCCGGATTACTAGCGGATAGCACAGATACGCAGTATTTT
CASSSGLLADSTDTQYF
>once|-|TRBJ1-1|TRBV7-9
TGTGCCAGCAGCTTAAAAGGTGGCACTGAAGCTTTCTTT
CASSLKGGTEAFF
>once|-|TRBJ2-2|TRBV29-1
TGCAGCGTTGAGAGGGAGGCCGGGGAGCTGTTTTTT
CSVEREAGELFF
>-|-|TRBJ1-1|TRBV10-2
TGCGCCAGCAGTCTTCTATTGAACACTGAAGCTTTCTTT
CASSLLLNTEAFF
>-|-|TRBJ1-2|TRBV5-1
TGCGCCAGCAGCTTGGATTCTTGGCGGAGCTATGGCTACACCTTC
CASSLDSWRSYGYTF
>-|-|TRBJ1-4|TRBV9
TGTGCCAGCAGCGTAGGAACGAGAGCGGGTGAAAAACTGTTTTTT
CASSVGTRAGEKLFF
>-|-|TRBJ2-3|TRBV2
TGTGCCAGCAGTGTTTTCGATACGCAGTATTTT
CASSVFDTQYF